The 23 T cell receptor beta chains below were found in one sample sequenced in a study of blood T cell repertoires in COVID-19 (dated by TCRdb to 2019 to 2021). Receptor amplification or capture employed the immunoSEQ multiplex PCR assay. What TCRdb holds here is the immuneACCESS table cut down to in-frame rearrangements. Part of the clones is not present; checked against another copy, under half of the missing clones reflect an unresolved V gene, and the others are unexplained. This sample holds 65,000 to 90,000 clones; 84% were observed only once. The ten largest clones add up to 28% of the sample. Input material: peripheral blood. These receptors originate from a human donor in a cohort sampled during active COVID-19.

This clone was counted between two and nine times. The rearrangement joins TRBV12-3 or TRBV12-4 to TRBJ2-7; 7 bases line up with TRBD1. This CDR3 spans 13 amino acids. With V trimmed by 4 bases and J by 1 base, 1 base remained unmatched. CDR3 residues: CASSYRGSYEQYF. Written as DNA, the CDR3 is TGTGCCAGCAGTTACAGGGGTTCCTACGAGCAGTACTTC.

The gene calls are TRBV6-4 and TRBJ1-5; D gene uncertain. The CDR3 is 14 amino acids. The V end was cut by 6 bases, the J end by 4 bases, with 13 bases between. The V gene's germline CDR1 is MRHNA and CDR2 SNTAGT. CDR3 residues: CASSPGPGNQPQHF. For the CDR3, the DNA is TGTGCCAGCAGCCCCGGGCCGGGGAATCAGCCCCAGCATTTT.

The chain links TRBV6-5 to TRBJ2-5; D perhaps matches TRBD2 (6 bases). Germline CDR1 MNHEY, CDR2 SVGAGI. CDR3 length equals 14 residues. V dropped 4 bases and J dropped 5 bases, with 14 bases sitting between them. DNA for the CDR3: TGTGCCAGCAGTTCTCAGGGCGGAGGGGAGACCCAGTACTTC. Encoded protein: CASSSQGGGETQYF.

The V gene is TRBV2, the J gene TRBJ1-2; no firm D call. The CDR3 totals 14 residues. Trimming cost V 0 bases and J 2 bases, with 7 bases left between them. Germline CDR1 is SNHLY and CDR2 is FYNNEI. CDR3 region: CASSEASRNYGYTF. Written as DNA, the CDR3 is TGTGCCAGCAGTGAAGCCTCCAGGAACTATGGCTACACCTTC.

The chain carries TRBV6-5 and TRBJ2-5; tentatively, D is TRBD1 (6 bases). Germline V gives CDR1 MNHEY, CDR2 SVGAGI. Trimming stripped 7 bases from V and 5 bases from J, with 11 bases between. The CDR3 runs to 12 residues. CDR3 region: CASTDSSETQYF. DNA of the CDR3: TGTGCCAGCACGGACAGTTCGGAGACCCAGTACTTC.

V gene TRBV1 combines with J gene TRBJ2-1; the DNA was not used to check the table's D call, TRBD2. TRBV1 is given as a pseudogene. This CDR3 is built from 12 residues. CDR3 sequence reads: CTSSREYNEQFF. CDR3 nucleotides: TGCACCAGCAGCCGTGAGTACAATGAGCAGTTCTTC.

CDR3 nucleotide sequence: TGCGCCAGCAGCTCAAGGACTAGCGACATTCAGTACTTC. This translates into CASSSRTSDIQYF. The V gene is TRBV5-1, the J gene TRBJ2-4; 9 nucleotides match TRBD2. The CDR3 is made up of 13 amino acids. Germline CDR1 SGHRS, CDR2 YFSETQ. Trimming removed 3 bases from V and 8 bases from J; junction bases left unmatched: 3.

In its sample, this clone was seen once. The V call is TRBV5-1, the J call TRBJ2-3; 9 bases agree with TRBD2. Germline V gives CDR1 SGHRS, CDR2 YFSETQ. The CDR3 spans 13 residues. After removal of 6 bases from V and 1 base from J, the junction contained 0 bases not matched to a gene. The CDR3 protein is CASIAGGTDTQYF. The CDR3 region has the DNA TGCGCCAGCATAGCGGGGGGCACAGATACGCAGTATTTT.

This chain joins TRBV14 and TRBJ1-6, with D possibly matching TRBD1 (6 bases). The CDR3 spans 14 residues. Trimming removed 0 bases at V and 13 bases at J, with 13 bases between. Germline V gives CDR1 SGHDN, CDR2 FVKESK. CDR3 in amino acids: CASSQDRAGVPLHF. The DNA of the CDR3 is TGTGCCAGCAGCCAAGACCGGGCAGGGGTCCCCCTCCACTTT.

The chain uses TRBV5-5 and TRBJ2-7; TRBD2 is a possible D gene (5 bases). In germline, CDR1 is SGHKS, CDR2 YYEKEE (reference sequence). The CDR3 runs to 15 residues. V shed 2 bases and J shed 3 bases, with 15 bases lying between them. This CDR3 reads CASSFGLGEGYEQYF. The CDR3, as DNA: TGTGCCAGCAGCTTTGGTCTGGGAGAGGGCTACGAGCAGTACTTC.

The chain employs TRBV6-5 and TRBJ1-2, with 8 bases aligning to TRBD1. After removal of 6 bases from V and 4 bases from J, the junction contained 7 bases not matched to a gene. The CDR3 has 14 amino acids. Germline CDR1 and CDR2: MNHEY and SVGAGI. CDR3 nucleotides: TGTGCCAGCAGAGTTGGGCAGGGGGCCTATGGCTACACCTTC. Translation: CASRVGQGAYGYTF.

About this clone itself: A read error may account for a junction end that differs from germline. The chain joins TRBV7-7 to TRBJ2-5; 12 bases line up with TRBD1. Germline V gene sequence: CDR1 SSHAT, CDR2 FNYEAQ (reference sequence). This CDR3 region has 20 residues. The CDR3: CASSLGPGQGAAPFQETQYF. DNA of the CDR3: TGTGCTAGCAGCTTAGGCCCGGGACAGGGGGCGGCCCCCTTCCAAGAGACCCAGTACTTC.

V is TRBV6-6 and J is TRBJ2-7; 9 positions match TRBD2. V was pared by 8 bases and J by 3 bases, with 8 bases of the junction left unmatched. The CDR3 loop spans 14 amino acids. The germline gives CDR1 MNHNY, CDR2 SVGAGI (reference sequence). The CDR3 reads CASGLSGGLYEQYF. The CDR3 coding sequence is TGTGCCAGCGGACTTAGCGGGGGCCTCTACGAGCAGTACTTC.

The chain couples TRBV6-5 to TRBJ1-5, with 9 nucleotides matching TRBD1. V shed 4 bases and J 5 bases; nucleotides not matched to a gene: 9. Germline CDR1 and CDR2: MNHEY and SVGAGI. This CDR3 is built from 16 residues. DNA for the CDR3: TGTGCCAGCAGTTGGGGGACAGGGCTTCAGGATCAGCCCCAGCATTTT. Translated: CASSWGTGLQDQPQHF.

The V gene is TRBV7-9, the J gene TRBJ2-2; D perhaps matches TRBD2 (5 bases). CDR3 length: 13 amino acids. Germline CDR1 and CDR2: SEHNR and FQNEAQ (reference sequence). The ends were cut back, 5 bases at V and 8 bases at J, with 12 bases in the middle. The CDR3 DNA follows: TGTGCCAGCAGCCTAGGGAGTACTGGGGAGCTGTTTTTT. Translation: CASSLGSTGELFF.

Comments on this clone: The identical CDR3 is also encoded by other nucleotide sequences in the sample. The chain is built from TRBV18 and TRBJ2-1; 7 bases agree with TRBD2. Germline V CDR1 and CDR2: KGHSH, LQKENI. The CDR3 totals 16 residues. Germline trimming cut 2 bases from V and 0 bases from J; bases unmatched to any gene: 4. DNA of the CDR3: TGTGCCAGCTCACCATCGGGGGGAAGCTCCTACAATGAGCAGTTCTTC. Its translation: CASSPSGGSSYNEQFF.

V gene TRBV9 combines with J gene TRBJ2-2; TRBD1 agrees at 7 bases. There are 15 residues in the CDR3. Germline V gene sequence: CDR1 SGDLS, CDR2 YYNGEE. Trimming took 4 bases from V and 6 from J; bases not matched to a gene: 9. The CDR3 protein is CASSWETGSPGELFF. Here the CDR3 DNA reads TGTGCCAGCAGCTGGGAGACAGGGTCCCCCGGGGAGCTGTTTTTT.

The chain joins TRBV24-1 to TRBJ2-3; unclear D gene. CDR1 KGHDR and CDR2 SFDVKD come from the germline V gene. This CDR3 contains 15 residues. Trimming removed 0 bases from V and 5 bases from J, with 11 bases in between. Here the CDR3 reads CATSDLWLERDTQYF. In DNA form, the CDR3 reads TGTGCCACCAGTGATTTGTGGCTAGAAAGAGATACGCAGTATTTT.

The chain combines TRBV6-2 or TRBV6-3 with TRBJ2-5, with 12 nucleotides matching TRBD2. This CDR3 region has 18 residues. After removal of 0 bases from V and 4 bases from J, the junction contained 9 bases not matched to a gene. Germline CDR1 reads MNHEY; CDR2 reads SVGEGT. This CDR3 reads CASSYSLAGGPRPETQYF. The CDR3 region has the DNA TGTGCCAGCAGTTACTCCCTAGCGGGGGGGCCGCGACCAGAGACCCAGTACTTC.

The chain employs TRBV4-3 and TRBJ1-5; the D is unclear. This CDR3 comprises 15 residues. Germline V gives CDR1 LGHNA, CDR2 YSLEER. The V gene lost 0 bases and the J gene lost 4 bases, with 10 bases spanning the gap. This chain's CDR3 is CASSQEYGVNQPQHF. The CDR3 nucleotides read TGCGCCAGCAGCCAAGAGTACGGGGTGAATCAGCCCCAGCATTTT.

The chain recombines TRBV4-3 with TRBJ2-3; the match to TRBD1 covers 9 bases. CDR1 is LGHNA, CDR2 YSLEER, per germline. Unmatched junction bases numbered 4, after V lost 3 bases and J lost 6 bases. The CDR3 spans 14 residues. DNA of the CDR3: TGCGCCAGCAGCCAGGGGACAGGGATGGATACGCAGTATTTT. Amino acid sequence: CASSQGTGMDTQYF.

This clone was detected only a few times. The chain couples TRBV28 to TRBJ1-5; 8 bases match TRBD1. Germline V lookup: CDR1 MDHEN, CDR2 SYDVKM. J lost 5 bases, V lost 4 bases, and 7 bases had no gene match. CDR3 length: 15 residues. CDR3 in DNA: TGTGCCAGCAGTTCCCCGGACAGGGAATATCAGCCCCAGCATTTT. This gives the protein CASSSPDREYQPQHF.

The chain uses TRBV18 and TRBJ1-6; 8 bases line up with TRBD1. V shed 2 bases and J 2 bases; nucleotides not matched to a gene: 8. Germline V lookup: CDR1 KGHSH, CDR2 LQKENI. The CDR3 has 18 residues. The CDR3 DNA reads TGTGCCAGCTCACCAGCCAGGGGGCGTGTGCCCTATAATTCACCCCTCCACTTT. Its protein is CASSPARGRVPYNSPLHF.